In this sample, the clone carrying this T cell receptor (beta chain) turned up many times. No antigen is known for it. Investigators prepared the TCR beta libraries by applying iRepertoire HTBI primers and Arm-PCR of CDR3 regions. TCRdb fed the multiplex PCR reads into MiXCR, producing one record per CDR3 protein. The table shows some 490,000 distinct CDR3 sequences, with more than 10% occurring only once. The entry originates in a study of regulatory T cells in long-lasting Graves disease. Study-level results: Patients with persistent disease shared over 2,500 public clonotypes, outpacing the approximately 920 shared by new patients.

The time point here: newly diagnosed GD, antithyroid drugs for less than 3 months. After RNA was extracted from PBMCs, the TCR library was made from it. The junction had 11 bases not matched to a gene; V was cut back by 7 bases and J by 2 bases. The CDR3 totals 17 residues. Germline-derived CDR1 and CDR2 are WSHSY and SAAADI. These data were likewise used in another study, on T cells in Graves' hyperthyroidism and ophthalmopathy. That source adds: Researchers ran a first-round RT-PCR on the TCR CDR3 using the HTBI primer set.

V gene TRBV10-2 combines with J gene TRBJ2-6; 7 positions agree with TRBD1. This specimen was peripheral blood mononuclear cells (PBMCs), taken at new diagnosis, from a patient treated with antithyroid drugs. The origin of this receptor is a woman aged 30 to 39 with Graves disease. This chain's CDR3 is CASKGRQGEAGANVLTF. CDR3 bases: TGCGCCAGCAAAGGTAGACAGGGTGAAGCTGGGGCCAACGTCCTGACTTTC.